A selection of T cell receptor beta chains follows, all from one sample in a study of blood T cell repertoires in COVID-19. Sequencing was performed with immunoSEQ multiplex PCR; in TCRdb, only in-frame clones are kept and a portion is missing. The table has over 150,000 clones, roughly 85% seen once. The sample consisted of peripheral blood. These receptors were obtained from a woman aged 60-75 years with COVID-19, enrolled during active disease. Each CDR3 is given with its conserved first and last residue. D genes are given only for firm matches. The size of a clone is reported for some rows only, either as once, few or many, or as a class for expanded clones.

- TRBJ1-3 TRBV30 - TGTGCCTGGGACTTCGACTCTGGAAACACCATATATTTT CAWDFDSGNTIYF
- TRBJ1-5 TRBV7-2 - TGTGCCAGCAGCTCCCGCGCAGGGATGCAGCCCCAGCATTTT CASSSRAGMQPQHF
- TRBJ1-2 TRBV6-2/TRBV6-3 - TGTGCCAGCAGTTACCGGACGACAGGCAGCTATGGCTACACCTTC CASSYRTTGSYGYTF
once TRBJ1-1 TRBV7-2 - TGTGCCAGCAGCTTATGGGGACATTCCTTCAACACTGAAGCTTTCTTT CASSLWGHSFNTEAFF
- TRBJ2-7 TRBV27 TRBD1 TGTGCCAGCAGTCATGACCGGACAGGGGGCTCCTACGAGCAGTACTTC CASSHDRTGGSYEQYF
- TRBJ1-2 TRBV18 - TGTGCCAGCTCACCTGGAGGGGAGGGCTTCTCAGGCACCTTC CASSPGGEGFSGTF
- TRBJ2-7 TRBV5-1 - TGCGCCAGCAGCTTGGGAGCGCTAGCGTCAAGTCCCTACGAGCAGTACTTC CASSLGALASSPYEQYF
- TRBJ1-4 TRBV30 - TGTGCCTGGAGCCCAGACCCCCACAGTGAAAAACTGTTTTTT CAWSPDPHSEKLFF
- TRBJ1-2 TRBV15 - TGTGCCACCAGCAGAGAGAAGGGAGGGGACTATGGCTACACCTTC CATSREKGGDYGYTF
- TRBJ1-1 TRBV5-4 - TGTGCCAGCAGCGCGGGGACGCACGGTAGCACTGAAGCTTTCTTT CASSAGTHGSTEAFF
- TRBJ1-1 TRBV18 - TGTGCCAGCTCACCTACGGGGGGGACTGAAGCTTTCTTT CASSPTGGTEAFF
- TRBJ2-7 TRBV7-8 - TGTGCCAGCAGCTTACGATTGCCGGGTACCCACGAGCAGTACTTC CASSLRLPGTHEQYF
- TRBJ1-5 TRBV6-5 - TGTGCCAGCAGTCTCCAACGAGGCAATCAGCCCCAGCATTTT CASSLQRGNQPQHF
- TRBJ1-2 TRBV7-2 - TGTGCCAGCAGCCGTGCCGGACAGAACTATGGCTACACCTTC CASSRAGQNYGYTF
- TRBJ1-2 TRBV19 TRBD1 TGTGCCAGTAGTATCAGGGACAGGAGAGCTAACTATGGCTACACCTTC CASSIRDRRANYGYTF
- TRBJ2-7 TRBV6-5 TRBD2 TGTGCCAGCCGGCGGGGGAGCTCCTACGAGCAGTACTTC CASRRGSSYEQYF
- TRBJ1-2 TRBV15 TRBD1 TGTGCCACCAGCGGAGCGACAGGGTTTAACTATGGCTACACCTTC CATSGATGFNYGYTF
- TRBJ1-1 TRBV9 - TGTGCCAGCAGCCCTCACTCAGGGTACCACACTGAAGCTTTCTTT CASSPHSGYHTEAFF
- TRBJ1-1 TRBV6-5 - TGTGCCAGCGTCCTTGTGAACACTGAAGCTTTCTTT CASVLVNTEAFF
few TRBJ1-5 TRBV27 TRBD1 TGTGCCAGCAGGAGACAGGGAAACAGCAATCAGCCCCAGCATTTT CASRRQGNSNQPQHF
- TRBJ2-2 TRBV9 TRBD1 TGTGCCAGCAGCGTTGACAGGGGGCGCTTCGGGGAGCTGTTTTTT CASSVDRGRFGELFF
- TRBJ1-6 TRBV4-1 - TGCGCCAGCAGTCGACCTAGACTTAGCTCCTATAATTCACCCCTCCACTTT CASSRPRLSSYNSPLHF
- TRBJ2-5 TRBV3-1/TRBV3-2 - TGTGCCAGCAGCCACCGCGGGACGGGGACCCAGTACTTC CASSHRGTGTQYF
- TRBJ2-1 TRBV2 - TGTGCCAGCAGTGAACAGGGTGTGTCCTACAATGAGCAGTTCTTC CASSEQGVSYNEQFF
- TRBJ1-2 TRBV6-5 TRBD1 TGTGCCAGCAACGGACAGGACTATGGCTACACCTTC CASNGQDYGYTF
- TRBJ1-3 TRBV7-6 - TGTGCCAGCAGCTTAAGCATGAGTTACTCTGGAAACACCATATATTTT CASSLSMSYSGNTIYF
- TRBJ1-1 TRBV5-1 - TGCGCCAGCAGCTTCAGGGTGGGAAGCACTGAAGCTTTCTTT CASSFRVGSTEAFF
once TRBJ2-2 TRBV3-1/TRBV3-2 - TGTGCGGCCAGGGGGGCCATATCAAACACCGGGGAGCTGTTTTTT CAARGAISNTGELFF
once TRBJ1-3 TRBV10-3 - TGTGCCATCAAAGGGGACTCTGGAAACACCATATATTTT CAIKGDSGNTIYF
- TRBJ1-1 TRBV7-3 TRBD1 TGTGCCAGCAGTAAAAACAGGGGCGTGAACACTGAAGCTTTCTTT CASSKNRGVNTEAFF
- TRBJ1-5 TRBV27 - TGTGCCAGCAGTTTACTCGGAGGGCCCCAGCATTTT CASSLLGGPQHF
- TRBJ1-6 TRBV5-1 TRBD1 TGCGCCAGCAGCAACCGACAGGGGACTAATTCACCCCTCCACTTT CASSNRQGTNSPLHF
- TRBJ2-1 TRBV5-1 TRBD2 TGCGCCAGCAGCTTCCTTTTTAGCGGGTTGAGCTCCTACAATGAGCAGTTCTTC CASSFLFSGLSSYNEQFF
- TRBJ1-5 TRBV6-5 TRBD1 TGTGCCAGCACCCCCGGGACAGGGGTTCAGCCCCAGCATTTT CASTPGTGVQPQHF
- TRBJ2-3 TRBV6-5 - TGTGTCGCCGTGCTAGACTACACAGATACGCAGTATTTT CVAVLDYTDTQYF
once TRBJ1-5 TRBV6-1 TRBD1 TGTGCCAGCAGTGACCGAAACCGGGACAGATTCTTTATCCAGCATTTT CASSDRNRDRFFIQHF
few TRBJ1-1 TRBV7-9 - TGTGCCAGCAGCTTGCGGAGGGTGGTATCTGAAGCTTTCTTT CASSLRRVVSEAFF
- TRBJ1-4 TRBV6-2/TRBV6-3 - TGTGCCAGCAGTTACCGGTTTGAAAAACTGTTTTTT CASSYRFEKLFF
once TRBJ2-5 TRBV21-1 - TGTGCCAGCAGCTTTAGCGGGGGAGTTCAAGAGACCCAGTACTTC CASSFSGGVQETQYF
- TRBJ2-1 TRBV9 TRBD2 TGTGCCAGCAGCGTAGCCGGGGGGGGCGGTGGTGAGCAGTTCTTC CASSVAGGGGGEQFF